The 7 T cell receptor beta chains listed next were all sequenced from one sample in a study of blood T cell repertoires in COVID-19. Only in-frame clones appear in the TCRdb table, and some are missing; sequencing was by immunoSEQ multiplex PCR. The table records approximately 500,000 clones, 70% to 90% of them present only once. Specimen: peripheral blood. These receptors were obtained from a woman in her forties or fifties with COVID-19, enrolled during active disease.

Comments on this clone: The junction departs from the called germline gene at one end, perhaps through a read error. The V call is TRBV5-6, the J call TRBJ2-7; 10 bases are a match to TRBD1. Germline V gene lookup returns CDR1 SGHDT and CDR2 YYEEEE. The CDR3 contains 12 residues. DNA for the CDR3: TGTGCCAGCAGCTCGGGACAGGGGCCCACGAACTTC. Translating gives CASSSGQGPTNF.

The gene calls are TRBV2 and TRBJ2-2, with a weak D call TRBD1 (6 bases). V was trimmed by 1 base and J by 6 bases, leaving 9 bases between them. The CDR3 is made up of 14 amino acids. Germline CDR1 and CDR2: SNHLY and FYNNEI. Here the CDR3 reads CASSEDRVAGELFF. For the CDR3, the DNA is TGTGCCAGCAGTGAAGACAGGGTGGCCGGGGAGCTGTTTTTT.

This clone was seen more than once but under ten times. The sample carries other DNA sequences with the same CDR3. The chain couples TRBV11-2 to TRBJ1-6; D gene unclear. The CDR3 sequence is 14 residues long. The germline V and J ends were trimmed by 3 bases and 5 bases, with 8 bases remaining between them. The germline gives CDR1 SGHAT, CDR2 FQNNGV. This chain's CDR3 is CASSFSGDNSPLHF. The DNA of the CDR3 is TGTGCCAGCAGCTTTTCCGGGGATAATTCACCCCTCCACTTT.

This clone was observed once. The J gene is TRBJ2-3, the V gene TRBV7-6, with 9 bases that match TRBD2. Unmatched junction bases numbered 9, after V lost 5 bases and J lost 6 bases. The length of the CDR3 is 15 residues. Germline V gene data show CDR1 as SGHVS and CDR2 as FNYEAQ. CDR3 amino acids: CASSPLAGAGDTQYF. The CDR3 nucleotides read TGTGCCAGCAGCCCATTAGCGGGGGCCGGGGATACGCAGTATTTT.

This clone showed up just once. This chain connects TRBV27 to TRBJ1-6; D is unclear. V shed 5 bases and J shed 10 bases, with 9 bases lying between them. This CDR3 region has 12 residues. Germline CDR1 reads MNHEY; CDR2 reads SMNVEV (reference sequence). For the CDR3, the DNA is TGTGCCAGCAGTAGTCCCGAGTCACCCCTCCACTTT. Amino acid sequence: CASSSPESPLHF.

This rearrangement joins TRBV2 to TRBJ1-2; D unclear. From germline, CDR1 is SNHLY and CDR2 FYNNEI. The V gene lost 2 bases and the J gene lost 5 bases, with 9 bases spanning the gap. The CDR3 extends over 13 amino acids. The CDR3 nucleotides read TGTGCCAGCAGTGAACGACGGGATTATGGCTACACCTTC. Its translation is CASSERRDYGYTF.

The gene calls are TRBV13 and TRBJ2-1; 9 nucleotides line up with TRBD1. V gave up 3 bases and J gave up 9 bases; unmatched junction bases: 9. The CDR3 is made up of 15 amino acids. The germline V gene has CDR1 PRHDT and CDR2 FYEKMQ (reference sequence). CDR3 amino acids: CASSFYRGRIGEQFF. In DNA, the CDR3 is TGTGCCAGCAGCTTTTACAGGGGGCGCATTGGTGAGCAGTTCTTC.